The present T cell receptor beta chain was sequenced within a study of blood T cell repertoires in COVID-19. Study-wide background: Samples representing acute and convalescent COVID-19 were sourced from the United States, Italy and Spain. Sources were T cells, B-cell-depleted T cells, or PBMCs; the material itself was cDNA or gDNA.

Losses at the gene ends were 6 bases for V and 0 bases for J; bases not matched to a gene: 10. In germline, CDR1 is SGHRS, CDR2 YFSETQ. The CDR3 runs to 17 residues. Methods used by the authors: Reference gene primer amplification gave nucleated cell count estimates. The table came from immunoSEQ multiplex PCR; TCRdb's copy has only in-frame clones and leaves some out. The V and J calls and clone size were taken over from that table, and D and trimming were inferred from the DNA. The table shows roughly 260,000 clones, with about 90% occurring only once. The chain combines TRBV5-1 with TRBJ1-1; TRBD1 agrees at 11 bases. The origin of this receptor is a woman aged 40 to 50 with acute or convalescent COVID-19. Sequencing was carried out using peripheral blood. This CDR3 is CASKALDRGPVNTEAFF. The CDR3 bases are TGCGCCAGCAAAGCCCTGGACAGGGGGCCCGTGAACACTGAAGCTTTCTTT.